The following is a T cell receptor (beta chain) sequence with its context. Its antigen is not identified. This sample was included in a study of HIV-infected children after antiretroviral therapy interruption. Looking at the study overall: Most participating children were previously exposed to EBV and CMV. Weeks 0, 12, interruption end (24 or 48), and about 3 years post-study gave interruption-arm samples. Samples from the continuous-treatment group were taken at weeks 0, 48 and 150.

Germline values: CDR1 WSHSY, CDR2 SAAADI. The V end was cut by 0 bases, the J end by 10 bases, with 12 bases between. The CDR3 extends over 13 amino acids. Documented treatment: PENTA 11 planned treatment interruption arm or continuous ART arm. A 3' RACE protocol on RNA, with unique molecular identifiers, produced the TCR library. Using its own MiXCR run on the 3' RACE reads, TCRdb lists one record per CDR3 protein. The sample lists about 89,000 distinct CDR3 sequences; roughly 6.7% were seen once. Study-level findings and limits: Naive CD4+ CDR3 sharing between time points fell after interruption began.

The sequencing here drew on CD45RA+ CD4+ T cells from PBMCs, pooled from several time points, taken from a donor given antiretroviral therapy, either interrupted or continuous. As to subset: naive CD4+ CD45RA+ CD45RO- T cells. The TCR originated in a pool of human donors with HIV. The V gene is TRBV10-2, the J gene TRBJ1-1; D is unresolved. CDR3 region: CASSESVPSGAFF. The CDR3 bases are TGCGCCAGCAGTGAGTCGGTCCCGTCCGGAGCTTTCTTT.